These 14 T cell receptor beta chains came from one sample sequenced in a study of T cell responses to AZD1222 COVID-19 vaccine. Some clones are missing from TCRdb's copy, which holds only in-frame ones; the method was immunoSEQ multiplex PCR. Among 130,000 to 150,000 clones, roughly 89% were seen once, and the ten largest hold around 1.5%. The material sequenced was peripheral blood, taken 28 days after the second AZD1222 dose. Receptor source: an adult who received the AZD1222 COVID-19 vaccine.

The chain uses TRBV9 and TRBJ1-3; D is unresolved. The CDR3 runs 14 residues. Germline values: CDR1 SGDLS, CDR2 YYNGEE. Trimming left V 4 bases short and J 0 bases short, with 8 bases between. The CDR3 sequence: CASSLESSGNTIYF. The CDR3 DNA reads TGTGCCAGCAGCCTTGAGAGCTCTGGAAACACCATATATTTT.

CDR3 nucleotide sequence: TGTGCCAGCAGTGGGGGTACTAGCGGGAGGGCCGGAGAGACCCAGTACTTC. This gives the protein CASSGGTSGRAGETQYF. This chain connects TRBV6-1 to TRBJ2-5; 13 bases fit TRBD2. The CDR3 has 17 residues. CDR1 and CDR2 from the germline V gene are MNHNS and SASEGT. V dropped 4 bases and J dropped 4; count of bases not matched to a gene: 9.

V and J are TRBV20-1 and TRBJ1-1; D is undetermined. From germline, CDR1 is DFQATT and CDR2 SNEGSKA (reference sequence). CDR3 size: 11 residues. Trimming took 5 bases from V and 1 from J, leaving 5 bases between them. The CDR3 nucleotides are TGCAGTGCTCGACAGAACACTGAAGCTTTCTTT. Translation: CSARQNTEAFF.

The chain uses TRBV5-4 and TRBJ1-1; tentative D call: TRBD1 (5 bases). Trimming took 2 bases from V and 6 from J, leaving 14 bases between them. Germline assignment: CDR1 SGHNT and CDR2 YYREEE (reference sequence). This CDR3 is 14 amino acids long. The CDR3 region has the DNA TGTGCCAGCAGCTTTGACAGTTGGGGGTCTGAAGCTTTCTTT. Translated: CASSFDSWGSEAFF.

The CDR3 sequence: CASSLFGDSPLHF. The CDR3 nucleotides are TGTGCCAGCAGCTTATTTGGGGATTCACCCCTCCACTTT. The rearrangement joins TRBV7-9 to TRBJ1-6; D is undetermined. Looked up from germline, CDR1 is SEHNR and CDR2 is FQNEAQ (reference sequence). V dropped 2 bases and J dropped 8 bases, with 7 bases sitting between them. The CDR3 is made up of 13 amino acids.

J is TRBJ2-2 and V is TRBV9; tentative D call: TRBD2 (5 bases). The CDR3 covers 14 residues. Germline values: CDR1 SGDLS, CDR2 YYNGEE. V dropped 2 bases and J dropped 5 bases, with 10 bases sitting between them. The CDR3 DNA sequence: TGTGCCAGCAGCGTTCGGGAACCTACCGGGGAGCTGTTTTTT. Translated: CASSVREPTGELFF.

This rearrangement joins TRBV5-1 to TRBJ2-1; D ambiguous. The CDR3 consists of 15 residues. Germline V gives CDR1 SGHRS, CDR2 YFSETQ. V lost 0 bases and J lost 1, with 8 bases in between. The CDR3 sequence is CASSLGVDSYNEQFF. The CDR3 nucleotides read TGCGCCAGCAGCTTGGGCGTTGATTCCTACAATGAGCAGTTCTTC.

In this sample, this clone turned up once. The chain recombines TRBV4-1 with TRBJ1-1; no clear D. Per germline, CDR1 MGHRA and CDR2 YSYEKL. The CDR3 is 11 residues long. Trimming cost V 10 bases and J 7 bases, with 13 bases left between them. The CDR3 sequence is CATYAHGEAFF. For the CDR3, the DNA is TGCGCCACCTACGCCCACGGTGAAGCTTTCTTT.

The V call is TRBV29-1, the J call TRBJ2-3; D gene uncertain. The CDR3 is 11 residues long. Germline lookup yields CDR1 SQVTM and CDR2 ANQGSEA. V was cut by 7 bases and J by 4 bases, with 9 bases left in between. CDR3 coding DNA: TGCAGCGCACCCATATCAGATACGCAGTATTTT. Translating it yields CSAPISDTQYF.

The V gene is TRBV7-8, the J gene TRBJ2-7, with D unresolved. V lost 1 base and J lost 2, with 9 bases in between. The CDR3 length is 14 residues. CDR1 and CDR2 (germline): SGHVS, FQNEAQ. In DNA, the CDR3 is TGTGCCAGCAGCTTAGGAGTTGGGGCCTACGAGCAGTACTTC. Its translation is CASSLGVGAYEQYF.

The CDR3 DNA is TGTGCCAGCAGTTTTTACAGGGGGGACACTGAAGCTTTCTTT. Protein sequence: CASSFYRGDTEAFF. This sequence joins TRBV28 and TRBJ1-1, with 8 bases matching TRBD1. The V and J ends lost 3 bases and 3 bases, in that order; junction bases with no gene match: 3. The CDR3 loop spans 14 amino acids. Germline V CDR1 and CDR2: MDHEN, SYDVKM.

The V gene is TRBV7-2, the J gene TRBJ2-1, with D hard to call. Germline V lookup: CDR1 SGHTA, CDR2 FQGNSA. The CDR3 loop spans 15 amino acids. V gave up 5 bases and J gave up 0 bases, with 11 bases separating them. The CDR3 sequence is CASSVDPGSYNEQFF. The CDR3 DNA follows: TGTGCCAGCAGCGTCGACCCAGGCTCCTACAATGAGCAGTTCTTC. Full variable domain (rest looked up from reference TRBV7-2 and TRBJ2-1): GAGVSQSPSNKVTEKGKDVELRCDPISGHTALYWYRQSLGQGLEFLIYFQGNSAPDKSGLPSDRFSAERTGGSVSTLTIQRTQQEDSAVYLCASSVDPGSYNEQFFGPGTRLTVL.

The chain links TRBV11-2 to TRBJ2-1, with D possibly TRBD2 on 6 matching bases. This CDR3 contains 14 residues. Germline CDR1 reads SGHAT; CDR2 reads FQNNGV. Trimming took off 1 base at V and 7 bases at J, with 11 bases between the two ends. CDR3 bases: TGTGCCAGCAGCTTAGGCGGGAAGGGGAATGAGCAGTTCTTC. As protein: CASSLGGKGNEQFF.

The chain uses TRBV5-1 and TRBJ1-1; D gene uncertain. CDR3 length equals 13 residues. CDR1 SGHRS and CDR2 YFSETQ come from the germline V gene. Trimming pared 5 bases from V and 1 base from J, leaving 9 bases between. The CDR3 DNA reads as TGCGCCAGCAGGCCGGTCCCGAACACTGAAGCTTTCTTT. It yields the protein CASRPVPNTEAFF.